The 16 T cell receptor beta chains given below trace back to one sample, sequenced in a study of blood T cell repertoires in COVID-19. Produced via immunoSEQ multiplex PCR; TCRdb's table is partial and in-frame only. The table records 200,000 to 250,000 clones, 65% to 85% of them present only once. The sample consisted of peripheral blood. All receptors derive from an older woman with acute or convalescent COVID-19.

CDR3 protein: CASSQDFPLRGLERGEAFF. CDR3 DNA: TGCGCCAGCAGCCAAGATTTCCCACTCAGGGGCCTCGAACGGGGTGAAGCTTTCTTT. The chain employs TRBV4-1 and TRBJ1-1, with D tentatively TRBD1 (6 bases). The ends were cut back, 0 bases at V and 7 bases at J, with 27 bases in the middle. Germline V lookup: CDR1 MGHRA, CDR2 YSYEKL. The CDR3 covers 19 residues.

This clone appeared a few times. V and J are TRBV15 and TRBJ1-2, with D possibly TRBD1 on 6 matching bases. This CDR3 spans 15 amino acids. In germline, CDR1 is LNHNV, CDR2 YYDKDF (reference sequence). Trimming cost V 0 bases and J 3 bases, with 11 bases left between them. The CDR3 sequence is CATSRDGDTDYGYTF. The CDR3 coding sequence is TGTGCCACCAGCAGAGATGGGGACACGGACTATGGCTACACCTTC.

V is TRBV27 and J is TRBJ1-3, with 9 bases matching TRBD1. There are 16 residues in the CDR3. Germline CDR1 reads MNHEY; CDR2 reads SMNVEV (reference sequence). Losses at the gene ends were 5 bases for V and 4 bases for J; bases not matched to a gene: 9. The CDR3 sequence: CASSPTTGGQGNTIYF. In nucleotides, the CDR3 is TGTGCCAGCAGTCCGACGACAGGGGGGCAGGGAAACACCATATATTTT.

The gene calls are TRBV7-9 and TRBJ2-1; TRBD2 agrees at 12 bases. V shed 3 bases and J 8 bases; nucleotides not matched to a gene: 5. Per the germline V gene, CDR1 is SEHNR and CDR2 is FQNEAQ (reference sequence). This CDR3 region has 15 residues. CDR3 coding DNA: TGTGCCAGCAGCTTTCCTAGCGGGGGGGCACATGAGCAGTTCTTC. This sequence encodes CASSFPSGGAHEQFF.

This clone was observed once. This rearrangement joins TRBV27 to TRBJ1-1; no clear D gene. Germline V gene lookup returns CDR1 MNHEY and CDR2 SMNVEV (reference sequence). Trimming pared 1 base from V and 1 base from J, leaving 16 bases between. CDR3 length: 17 residues. CDR3 region: CASSLLSRELSNTEAFF. CDR3 DNA: TGTGCCAGCAGTTTATTAAGCCGGGAGCTCTCGAACACTGAAGCTTTCTTT.

J is TRBJ2-4 and V is TRBV5-1; D uncertain. Trimming left V 6 bases short and J 4 bases short, with 11 bases between. The CDR3 is 13 residues long. Per germline, CDR1 SGHRS and CDR2 YFSETQ. The CDR3 bases are TGCGCCAGCAAACAGCCAGAAAAAAACATTCAGTACTTC. Its translation: CASKQPEKNIQYF. The whole variable domain, filled in from reference TRBV5-1 and TRBJ2-4, reads KAGVTQTPRYLIKTRGQQVTLSCSPISGHRSVSWYQQTPGQGLQFLFEYFSETQRNKGNFPGRFSGRQFSNSRSEMNVSTLELGDSALYLCASKQPEKNIQYFGAGTRLSVL.

The CDR3 spells CASSPTGILNEQFF. For the CDR3, the DNA is TGTGCCAGCAGCCCCACGGGTATATTGAATGAGCAGTTCTTC. The chain employs TRBV5-5 and TRBJ2-1; D is unclear. The CDR3 runs 14 residues. The germline CDR1 and CDR2 sequences are SGHKS and YYEKEE (reference sequence). V gave up 4 bases and J gave up 7 bases, with 15 bases separating them. The complete variable domain, with remaining parts taken from reference TRBV5-5 and TRBJ2-1, reads DAGVTQSPTHLIKTRGQQVTLRCSPISGHKSVSWYQQVLGQGPQFIFQYYEKEERGRGNFPDRFSARQFPNYSSELNVNALLLGDSALYLCASSPTGILNEQFFGPGTRLTVL.

The J gene is TRBJ2-6, the V gene TRBV5-1; D perhaps matches TRBD2 (6 bases). V lost 4 bases to trimming and J lost 0 bases, with 14 bases between them. CDR3 length equals 17 residues. Germline CDR1 SGHRS, CDR2 YFSETQ. The CDR3 loop is CASSTKTSPSGANVLTF. CDR3 sequence (DNA): TGCGCCAGCAGCACCAAGACTAGTCCCTCTGGGGCCAACGTCCTGACTTTC.

V is TRBV12-3 or TRBV12-4 and J is TRBJ1-6, with a possible D match to TRBD1 (5 bases). Trimming removed 7 bases from V and 10 bases from J, with 14 bases in between. The CDR3 covers 13 residues. CDR3: CASTPGIRSPLHF. Written as DNA, the CDR3 is TGTGCCAGCACCCCAGGGATCCGCTCACCCCTCCACTTT.

The chain is built from TRBV30 and TRBJ2-1; D might be TRBD1 (6 bases). The CDR3 runs 14 residues. Trimming took off 3 bases at V and 2 bases at J, with 11 bases between the two ends. CDR1 is GTSNPN and CDR2 is SVGIG in the germline V gene (reference sequence). CDR3 nucleotide sequence: TGTGCCTGGAGCAGGGGAATCACCTACAATGAGCAGTTCTTC. Encoded protein: CAWSRGITYNEQFF.

This clone has more than one count but fewer than ten. The chain has TRBV20-1 and TRBJ2-1, with no clear D. Germline CDR1 is DFQATT and CDR2 is SNEGSKA (reference sequence). Trimming pared 8 bases from V and 7 bases from J, leaving 12 bases between. The CDR3 sequence is 11 residues long. The CDR3 loop is CSYSLGNEQFF. CDR3 DNA sequence: TGCAGTTACTCTCTCGGGAATGAGCAGTTCTTC.

The genes are TRBV5-1 and TRBJ1-6, with D possibly TRBD1 on 5 matching bases. V was cut by 0 bases and J by 2 bases, with 9 bases left in between. The CDR3 loop spans 16 amino acids. CDR1 and CDR2 (germline): SGHRS, YFSETQ. The CDR3 sequence is CASSLAGGTYNSPLHF. Here the CDR3 DNA reads TGCGCCAGCAGCTTGGCCGGGGGAACCTATAATTCACCCCTCCACTTT.

The rearrangement uses TRBV2 and TRBJ2-3, with 16 bases matching TRBD2. This CDR3 has 19 residues. CDR1 SNHLY and CDR2 FYNNEI come from the germline V gene. The V segment lost 3 bases and the J segment 6 bases; nucleotides outside the gene matches: 12. DNA of the CDR3: TGTGCCAGCAGTGATCGAAAGGGGACTAGCGGGGGGGCCTGGGATACGCAGTATTTT. Its translation is CASSDRKGTSGGAWDTQYF.

V gene TRBV5-4 combines with J gene TRBJ2-2; 7 nucleotides match TRBD2. The CDR3 extends over 18 amino acids. The germline CDR1 and CDR2 sequences are SGHNT and YYREEE (reference sequence). With V trimmed by 0 bases and J by 6 bases, 14 bases remained unmatched. The CDR3 sequence is CASSLGAGLPHLSGELFF. Here the CDR3 DNA reads TGTGCCAGCAGCTTGGGGGCGGGACTACCTCATCTATCCGGGGAGCTGTTTTTT.

The genes are TRBV2 and TRBJ2-7; 11 bases align to TRBD2. The CDR3 is made up of 14 amino acids. In germline, CDR1 is SNHLY, CDR2 FYNNEI. With V trimmed by 6 bases and J by 4 bases, 5 bases remained unmatched. The CDR3 reads CASRITSGGYEQYF. The CDR3 nucleotides are TGTGCCAGCAGGATAACTAGCGGGGGTTACGAGCAGTACTTC.

The chain has TRBV18 and TRBJ2-2; 13 bases are a match to TRBD2. Germline V CDR1 and CDR2: KGHSH, LQKENI. The CDR3 has 18 amino acids. The V and J ends lost 5 bases and 1 base, in that order; junction bases with no gene match: 7. CDR3 sequence reads: CASSRTSGGQGNTGELFF. CDR3 coding DNA: TGTGCCAGCTCAAGGACTAGCGGGGGACAAGGGAACACCGGGGAGCTGTTTTTT. The full variable domain, completed using reference TRBV18 and TRBJ2-2, is NAGVMQNPRHLVRRRGQEARLRCSPMKGHSHVYWYRQLPEEGLKFMVYLQKENIIDESGMPKERFSAEFPKEGPSILRIQQVVRGDSAAYFCASSRTSGGQGNTGELFFGEGSRLTVL.